Each of the 18 T cell receptor beta chains below was sequenced from the same sample in a study of molecular identifiers for immune sequencing clone quantification. MiXCR, applied by TCRdb to the PCR reads, yields one record per CDR3 protein. The sample shows about half a million distinct CDR3 sequences, about 25% of them seen only once. The specimen was naive CD8+ T cells from blood, with Jurkat cell RNA spiked in. Subset: FACS-sorted CD8+CD4-CCR7+CD45RA+ naive T cells. The receptors shown here come from a human donor in good health. Some libraries in this study had Jurkat cell RNA spiked in.

The gene calls are TRBV27 and TRBJ2-3; perhaps TRBD2 as D (6 bases). Trimming pared 8 bases from V and 0 bases from J, leaving 15 bases between. Germline loops: CDR1 MNHEY, CDR2 SMNVEV (reference sequence). The CDR3 runs 15 residues. CDR3 residues: CASVTGAGSTDTQYF. Here the CDR3 DNA reads TGTGCCAGCGTAACGGGAGCCGGAAGCACAGATACGCAGTATTTT.

The sample holds a few counts of this clonotype. The CDR3 is CASSPIHAGTYEQYF. The CDR3 DNA reads as TGCGCCAGCAGCCCTATTCATGCAGGGACCTACGAGCAGTACTTC. V usage is TRBV4-1 and J usage is TRBJ2-7; tentative D call: TRBD1 (5 bases). V shed 4 bases and J shed 2 bases, with 15 bases lying between them. The CDR3 spans 15 residues. The germline V gene has CDR1 MGHRA and CDR2 YSYEKL.

In its sample, this clonotype was seen a few times. This sequence joins TRBV28 and TRBJ2-5; no clear D gene. Germline V gives CDR1 MDHEN, CDR2 SYDVKM. The CDR3 contains 15 residues. V lost 4 bases, J lost 0 bases, and 12 bases lay in between. In nucleotides, the CDR3 is TGTGCCAGCAGTTCGGCCCCCAGCGACCAAGAGACCCAGTACTTC. Amino acid sequence: CASSSAPSDQETQYF.

In this sample, this clonotype turned up many times. The V gene is TRBV7-2, the J gene TRBJ1-1, with D hard to call. Germline CDR1 reads SGHTA; CDR2 reads FQGNSA. CDR3 size: 13 residues. V was clipped by 1 base and J by 3 bases, with 6 bases between them. The CDR3 nucleotides read TGTGCCAGCAGCTTAGTGGTGCACACTGAAGCTTTCTTT. Translating gives CASSLVVHTEAFF.

The chain links TRBV7-9 to TRBJ1-4, with D uncertain. The V and J ends lost 5 bases and 0 bases respectively, with 10 bases between them. The length of the CDR3 is 15 residues. In germline, CDR1 is SEHNR, CDR2 FQNEAQ (reference sequence). The CDR3 region has the DNA TGTGCCAGCAGCAAACAAGTTGCAACTAATGAAAAACTGTTTTTT. This translates into CASSKQVATNEKLFF.

This clonotype showed up many times. This chain uses TRBV29-1 with TRBJ2-3; D is possibly TRBD1 or TRBD2 (7 bases each). The CDR3 is 14 residues long. Germline lookup yields CDR1 SQVTM and CDR2 ANQGSEA. The V end was cut by 3 bases, the J end by 0 bases, with 10 bases between. DNA for the CDR3: TGCAGCGTTGAGGGAGGGGGCAGCACAGATACGCAGTATTTT. Translation: CSVEGGGSTDTQYF.

A remark on this clonotype: A single base separates this from a much larger clone, so it may be a read error. In this CDR3 the conserved last residue, phenylalanine or tryptophan, is missing, so a read error is likely. The chain couples TRBV4-1 to TRBJ1-1, with TRBD1 identical over 9 bases. Germline CDR1 reads MGHRA; CDR2 reads YSYEKL. The CDR3 is 15 residues long. Trimming removed 0 bases from V and 6 bases from J; junction bases left unmatched: 5. CDR3 loop: CASSQDTGGVPEAFI. The CDR3 coding sequence is TGCGCCAGCAGCCAAGACACAGGGGGCGTCCCTGAAGCTTTCATT.

This clonotype showed up just a few times. The CDR3 bases are TGTGCCAGTAGTATCAACTACAGGGGGACTGGCTACACCTTC. Its translation: CASSINYRGTGYTF. This chain links TRBV19 with TRBJ1-2; 8 bases match TRBD1. Germline V gene lookup returns CDR1 LNHDA and CDR2 SQIVND (reference sequence). The junction had 7 bases not matched to a gene; V was cut back by 3 bases and J by 7 bases. CDR3 size: 14 residues.

This clonotype was recorded many times. J is TRBJ2-7 and V is TRBV7-6; TRBD1 or TRBD2 may be the D gene (5 bases each). V lost 4 bases, J lost 2 bases, and 12 bases lay in between. This CDR3 is 14 amino acids long. CDR1 and CDR2 from the germline V gene are SGHVS and FNYEAQ. CDR3 sequence: CASSSPGRPYEQYF. The DNA for the CDR3 is TGTGCCAGCAGCTCCCCGGGACGGCCCTACGAGCAGTACTTC.

The chain is built from TRBV20-1 and TRBJ2-3; TRBD2 matches at 16 bases. The CDR3 runs 18 residues. Unmatched junction bases numbered 9, after V lost 2 bases and J lost 4 bases. The V gene's germline CDR1 is DFQATT and CDR2 SNEGSKA (reference sequence). The CDR3 protein is CSARSSGTSGRASDTQYF. CDR3 sequence (DNA): TGCAGTGCTAGATCTTCCGGGACTAGCGGGAGGGCGTCAGATACGCAGTATTTT.

This clonotype was observed many times. The J gene is TRBJ2-1, the V gene TRBV9, with D unresolved. This CDR3 has 15 amino acids. V was cut by 4 bases and J by 7 bases, with 18 bases left in between. Looked up from germline, CDR1 is SGDLS and CDR2 is YYNGEE. The CDR3 reads CASSPPGARENEQFF. CDR3 in DNA: TGTGCCAGCAGCCCCCCCGGAGCCCGAGAGAATGAGCAGTTCTTC.

Concerning this clonotype itself: A much larger clone lies a single base off, so this may be a read error. The conserved closing phenylalanine or tryptophan is absent in this CDR3, likely reflecting a read error. This rearrangement joins TRBV5-1 to TRBJ2-7; TRBD1 agrees at 8 bases. Germline lookup yields CDR1 SGHRS and CDR2 YFSETQ. J gave up 6 bases and V 2 bases, and 4 bases lay outside the gene matches. The CDR3 extends over 13 amino acids. The CDR3 nucleotides are TGCGCCAGCAGCTTCGGACAGGGACTCGAGCAGTACCTC. The encoded protein is CASSFGQGLEQYL.

This clonotype was counted between two and nine times. The chain joins TRBV28 to TRBJ2-7; D not certain. The germline V gene has CDR1 MDHEN and CDR2 SYDVKM. The CDR3 covers 16 residues. Trimming stripped 4 bases from V and 0 bases from J, with 16 bases between. The CDR3 DNA reads as TGTGCCAGCAGTTATCCCCTTGCCGATAGCTCCTACGAGCAGTACTTC. Residues: CASSYPLADSSYEQYF. The full variable domain, its missing parts supplied by reference TRBV28 and TRBJ2-7, is DVKVTQSSRYLVKRTGEKVFLECVQDMDHENMFWYRQDPGLGLRLIYFSYDVKMKEKGDIPEGYSVSREKKERFSLILESASTNQTSMYLCASSYPLADSSYEQYFGPGTRLTVT.

This clonotype appeared a few times. This sequence joins TRBV4-3 and TRBJ1-1; D ambiguous. V gave up 0 bases and J gave up 5 bases, with 16 bases separating them. This CDR3 is built from 16 residues. The germline V gene has CDR1 LGHNA and CDR2 YSLEER. The DNA of the CDR3 is TGCGCCAGCAGCCAAGATACCGTTGTCTACGGGACTGAAGCTTTCTTT. Amino acids: CASSQDTVVYGTEAFF.

Only a few counts were recorded for this clonotype. V and J are TRBV12-3 or TRBV12-4 and TRBJ1-2; D is unclear. V lost 5 bases to trimming and J lost 2 bases, with 15 bases between them. The CDR3 contains 15 residues. In DNA, the CDR3 is TGTGCCAGCAGTCCCCGGAGGACGGGAAACTATGGCTACACCTTC. Translation gives CASSPRRTGNYGYTF.

The chain links TRBV28 to TRBJ2-7; 7 nucleotides match TRBD1. V trimming: 7 bases; J trimming: 0 bases; junction bases outside the gene matches: 9. The germline gives CDR1 MDHEN, CDR2 SYDVKM. The CDR3 contains 15 residues. CDR3 DNA sequence: TGTGCCAGCACCATGGGACAGTCCAGCTCCTACGAGCAGTACTTC. Its translation: CASTMGQSSSYEQYF.

The table lists this clonotype with a few counts. The chain carries TRBV7-9 and TRBJ2-3, with 7 bases aligning to TRBD2. This CDR3 is built from 16 residues. Germline V gives CDR1 SEHNR, CDR2 FQNEAQ (reference sequence). Unmatched junction bases numbered 7, after V lost 2 bases and J lost 2 bases. The CDR3 is CASSLLAEIITDTQYF. In DNA, the CDR3 is TGTGCCAGCAGCTTACTAGCGGAGATAATCACAGATACGCAGTATTTT.

The rearrangement joins TRBV10-2 to TRBJ2-4; the D is unclear. V shed 6 bases and J shed 1 base, with 10 bases lying between them. The CDR3 covers 14 residues. Germline V gene sequence: CDR1 WSHSY, CDR2 SAAADI. CDR3 DNA: TGCGCCAGCAGGGGTTTTGGGGCCAAAAACATTCAGTACTTC. This gives the protein CASRGFGAKNIQYF.